What follows are 2 T cell receptor beta chains derived from one specimen sequenced in a study of tumor-infiltrating lymphocytes in primary liver carcinoma (dated by TCRdb to about 2017). Without any cell sorting, total RNA and DNA were extracted together from about 20-30 mg of bulk tissue using the AllPrep DNA/RNA mini kit. The run used an Illumina HiSeq 2500. A constant-region primer and ProtoScript II reverse transcriptase were used to reverse-transcribe TCRbeta-specific cDNA from 500 ng total RNA. Construction of the TCRbeta libraries relied on three nested rounds of multiplex PCR, following a slightly modified ARM-PCR procedure. Each of the first two PCR rounds ran for approximately 9 cycles and used multiplex TRBV1-TRBV30 forward primers together with a Cbeta reverse primer. TCRdb itself trimmed the public reads at Q25 with fastp, ran MiXCR and retained productive beta chains. Here each entry gathers all rows of one CDR3 protein and keeps the most common genes and DNA. The table for this sample lists 100,000 to 120,000 distinct CDR3 sequences; roughly 85% of them were counted only once. The leading ten clones occupy under 25% of the sample.

Sequenced material: liver tumor tissue from sampling region 3. Explained via the paper, the cell subset or site label denotes: tumor region T3, left-lateral pole. The receptor set was obtained from a middle-aged man with primary liver carcinoma and hepatitis B virus infection.

A word on this clonotype: The junction departs from the called germline gene at one end, perhaps through a read error. V usage is TRBV4-2 and J usage is TRBJ2-1; no firm D call. Germline CDR1 LGHNA, CDR2 YNFKEQ. This CDR3 has 15 residues. CDR3 sequence reads: CAISQELQTNNEQFF. The CDR3 DNA is TGTGCCATCAGCCAGGAATTGCAGACAAACAATGAACAGTTCTTC.

This clonotype was seen once. An end of the junction does not agree with germline; a read error may underlie this. The chain combines TRBV5-1 with TRBJ1-5, with 9 bases matching TRBD1. The germline CDR1 and CDR2 sequences are SGHRS and YFSETQ. The CDR3 has 15 residues. The CDR3, as DNA: TGCGCCAGCAGCTTGGGGACAGGGGTCATTCAGGCCCAGCATTTT. Translation gives CASSLGTGVIQAQHF.